This T cell receptor (beta chain) is drawn from a study of blood T cells in healthy people across ages. PCR was performed a second time for about 7 to 11 cycles using a sample-barcoded 5' primer and a J-beta primer mix. All samples yielded 2.5 million or more CDR3-containing paired-end reads. TCRdb reanalysed the 5' RACE reads using MiXCR and keeps one entry per CDR3 protein. The sample lists some 1.5 million distinct CDR3 sequences; about 28% were seen once. This CDR3 comprises 16 residues. Losses at the gene ends were 0 bases for V and 3 bases for J; bases not matched to a gene: 6. Germline V gene sequence: CDR1 WSHSY, CDR2 SAAADI. Study findings and constraints: It was the long-lived donors that had more naive CD4+ cells and higher diversity than aged donors.

Roughly 10 milliliters of peripheral blood were drawn from each donor into EDTA-treated tubes. This clonotype was observed a few times. The target antigen is unknown. The origin of this receptor is a woman in her thirties in good health. The material sequenced was blood. The rearrangement links TRBV10-2 to TRBJ2-7; 9 nucleotides agree with TRBD2. The CDR3 spells CASSESPREGHYEQYF. The CDR3 DNA is TGCGCCAGCAGTGAGTCGCCGCGGGAGGGCCACTACGAGCAGTACTTC.